One and the same sample provided the 16 T cell receptor beta chains below, sequenced in a study of T cells after yellow fever vaccination. TCRdb ran MiXCR on the 5' RACE reads and lists one entry per CDR3 protein. This sample has some 200,000 distinct CDR3 sequences, with 11% found just once. The material was CD8+ T cells sorted from PBMCs, obtained 15 days after the yellow fever booster vaccination. These receptors were collected from a young man who received the YFV17D yellow fever vaccine.

This clonotype appeared many times. The chain uses TRBV7-6 and TRBJ1-1; 9 bases line up with TRBD1. The trim removed 5 bases at V and 4 bases at J, leaving 2 bases unmatched. Germline-derived CDR1 and CDR2 are SGHVS and FNYEAQ. The CDR3 runs to 13 residues. DNA of the CDR3: TGTGCCAGCAGCCGGACAGGGGCCACTGAAGCTTTCTTT. It yields the protein CASSRTGATEAFF.

This clonotype was seen ten or more times. The rearrangement uses TRBV12-3 or TRBV12-4 and TRBJ2-1; possibly TRBD2 for D (6 bases). This CDR3 spans 12 amino acids. V was clipped by 8 bases and J by 7 bases, with 12 bases between them. The CDR3, as DNA: TGTGCCAGCTGCTTTCGGGGGAATGAGCAGTTCTTC. Amino acids: CASCFRGNEQFF.

This clonotype was recorded a few times. The chain links TRBV7-3 to TRBJ2-4; 8 bases are shared with TRBD2. The CDR3 length is 13 residues. The germline gives CDR1 SGHTA, CDR2 FQGTGA. J was trimmed by 9 bases and V by 5 bases; bases with no gene match: 6. The chain's CDR3 is CASSLGGEGIQYF. As DNA, the CDR3 is TGTGCCAGCAGCCTCGGGGGGGAGGGCATTCAGTACTTC.

This clonotype was counted between two and nine times. The chain has TRBV12-3 or TRBV12-4 and TRBJ2-7, with D perhaps TRBD2 (6 bases). The CDR3 runs to 12 residues. The V end lost 5 bases, the J end lost 4 bases, and 9 bases lay between the germline ends. The CDR3 DNA reads as TGTGCCAGCAGTCCCGGACTATACGAGCAGTACGTC. This gives the protein CASSPGLYEQYV.

This clonotype showed up just a few times. The chain employs TRBV4-3 and TRBJ2-3, with D tentatively TRBD1 or TRBD2 (5 bases each). The V gene lost 1 base and the J gene lost 6 bases, with 14 bases spanning the gap. This CDR3 spans 15 amino acids. Germline V lookup: CDR1 LGHNA, CDR2 YSLEER. The CDR3 DNA reads as TGCGCCAGCAGCCAAGGGGACGGGGCCAGGGATACGCAGTATTTT. Amino acids: CASSQGDGARDTQYF.

The chain is built from TRBV4-3 and TRBJ2-7, with D perhaps TRBD1 or TRBD2 (5 bases each). Between the trimmed V and J ends, which lost 2 bases and 3 bases, there was a span of 11 bases. Germline lookup yields CDR1 LGHNA and CDR2 YSLEER. This CDR3 spans 14 amino acids. The CDR3 spells CASSQRDPGYEQYF. CDR3 DNA sequence: TGCGCCAGCAGCCAACGGGACCCGGGCTACGAGCAGTACTTC.

The chain combines TRBV27 with TRBJ1-1; 8 nucleotides line up with TRBD1. Germline CDR1 and CDR2: MNHEY and SMNVEV (reference sequence). This CDR3 is built from 16 residues. V shed 5 bases, J shed 3 bases, and the junction held 11 bases outside the gene matches. As DNA, the CDR3 is TGTGCCAGCAGTCCAATCACTACAGGGGGATACACTGAAGCTTTCTTT. It specifies CASSPITTGGYTEAFF.

The V call is TRBV25-1, the J call TRBJ1-1; tentatively, D is TRBD1 (6 bases). V was cut by 2 bases and J by 5 bases, with 12 bases left in between. Germline V gene sequence: CDR1 MGHDK, CDR2 SYGVNS. The CDR3 sequence is 14 residues long. The CDR3 spells CASSERGGGTEAFF. The CDR3 DNA reads TGTGCCAGCAGTGAAAGGGGGGGGGGTACTGAAGCTTTCTTT.

This chain uses TRBV12-3 or TRBV12-4 with TRBJ1-2; tentatively, D is TRBD1 (5 bases). This CDR3 is 14 amino acids long. The germline V and J ends were trimmed by 4 bases and 2 bases, with 11 bases remaining between them. The CDR3 sequence: CASSSAGPNYGYTF. In DNA, the CDR3 is TGTGCCAGCAGTTCTGCGGGGCCGAACTATGGCTACACCTTC.

This clonotype has a count of ten or more. This chain links TRBV12-3 or TRBV12-4 with TRBJ1-3, with 8 bases fitting TRBD1. Trimming at V came to 8 bases and at J to 3 bases, leaving 12 bases not matched to a gene. CDR3 length equals 16 residues. Here the CDR3 DNA reads TGTGCCAGCGGCACGGGGACAGGATACGGTGGAAACACCATATATTTT. Encoded protein: CASGTGTGYGGNTIYF.

This clonotype was observed a handful of times. The chain is built from TRBV4-3 and TRBJ1-1; no clear D. The CDR3 contains 13 residues. The germline V and J ends were trimmed by 5 bases and 5 bases, with 12 bases remaining between them. Germline V gene sequence: CDR1 LGHNA, CDR2 YSLEER. CDR3 coding DNA: TGCGCCAGCAGCTTTTCGGGCCGTACTGAAGCTTTCTTT. This sequence encodes CASSFSGRTEAFF.

This clonotype was counted between two and nine times. The V gene is TRBV20-1, the J gene TRBJ1-2, with D uncertain. The CDR3 loop spans 15 amino acids. In germline, CDR1 is DFQATT, CDR2 SNEGSKA (reference sequence). With 5 bases removed from V and 8 bases from J, the gap between germline ends came to 24 bases. For the CDR3, the DNA is TGCAGTGCTTTTAACACAAGGTGGGGTGGCAGGGGCTACACCTTC. The encoded protein is CSAFNTRWGGRGYTF.

The rearrangement joins TRBV6-5 to TRBJ2-2; 12 positions agree with TRBD1. V trimming: 2 bases; J trimming: 9 bases; junction bases outside the gene matches: 4. This CDR3 contains 15 residues. Germline V lookup: CDR1 MNHEY, CDR2 SVGAGI. CDR3 in amino acids: CASSYGTGGSRELFF. The CDR3 DNA sequence: TGTGCCAGCAGTTACGGGACAGGGGGCTCCCGGGAGCTGTTTTTT.

This clonotype was detected ten times or more. This sequence joins TRBV6-2 or TRBV6-3 and TRBJ2-7; maybe TRBD1 (5 bases). Germline CDR1 reads MNHEY; CDR2 reads SVGEGT. This CDR3 is 14 amino acids long. The ends were cut back, 2 bases at V and 7 bases at J, with 15 bases in the middle. CDR3 coding DNA: TGTGCCAGCAGTTACGGGCCAGGGCGATGGGAGCAGTACGTC. This translates into CASSYGPGRWEQYV.

The genes are TRBV4-2 and TRBJ2-5; 8 nucleotides agree with TRBD1. The length of the CDR3 is 15 residues. The germline CDR1 and CDR2 sequences are LGHNA and YNFKEQ. With 1 base clipped from V and 2 bases from J, the junction kept 3 bases outside the gene matches. CDR3 nucleotide sequence: TGTGCCAGCAGCCAAGGACAGGGGACGCAAGAGACCCAGTACTTC. It is translated as CASSQGQGTQETQYF.

The gene calls are TRBV20-1 and TRBJ2-2; D unclear. The V gene lost 2 bases and the J gene lost 7 bases, with 26 bases spanning the gap. The CDR3 is made up of 18 amino acids. In germline, CDR1 is DFQATT, CDR2 SNEGSKA (reference sequence). The CDR3 loop is CSARMAVGRVNRNGELFF. CDR3 sequence (DNA): TGCAGTGCTAGAATGGCGGTGGGCCGGGTGAATAGGAACGGGGAGCTGTTTTTT.